This T cell receptor (beta chain) was documented in a study of T cell changes during pregnancy in multiple sclerosis. Only in-frame clones appear in the TCRdb table, and some are missing; sequencing was by immunoSEQ multiplex PCR. The profile shows approximately 80,000 clones, approximately 95% of them singletons. Germline V lookup: CDR1 MNHEY, CDR2 SMNVEV (reference sequence). The CDR3 loop spans 17 amino acids. Trimming pared 5 bases from V and 0 bases from J, leaving 14 bases between. The material sequenced was peripheral blood, taken in the second trimester of pregnancy. This sequence originates from a female donor in good health, enrolled as a control in a pregnancy study. The rearrangement links TRBV27 to TRBJ2-6; the D gene is possibly TRBD1 (5 bases). The CDR3 region is CASSLGVSRSGANVLTF. CDR3 DNA sequence: TGTGCCAGCAGTCTAGGGGTCTCCCGCTCTGGGGCCAACGTCCTGACTTTC.